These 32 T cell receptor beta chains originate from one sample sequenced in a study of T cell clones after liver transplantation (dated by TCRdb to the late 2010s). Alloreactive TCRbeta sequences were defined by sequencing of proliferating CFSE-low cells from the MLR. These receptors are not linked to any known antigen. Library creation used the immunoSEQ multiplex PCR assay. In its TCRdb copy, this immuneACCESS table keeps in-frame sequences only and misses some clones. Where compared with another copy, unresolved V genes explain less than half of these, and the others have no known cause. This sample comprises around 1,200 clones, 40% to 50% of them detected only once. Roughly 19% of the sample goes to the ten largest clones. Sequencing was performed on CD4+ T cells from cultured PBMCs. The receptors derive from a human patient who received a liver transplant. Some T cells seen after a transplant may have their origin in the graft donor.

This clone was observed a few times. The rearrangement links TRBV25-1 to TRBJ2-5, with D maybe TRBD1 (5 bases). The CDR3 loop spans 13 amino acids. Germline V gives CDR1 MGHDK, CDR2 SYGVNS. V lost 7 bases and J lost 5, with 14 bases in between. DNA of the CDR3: TGTGCCAGCATGTTAGGGGCGATGGAGACCCAGTACTTC. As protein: CASMLGAMETQYF.

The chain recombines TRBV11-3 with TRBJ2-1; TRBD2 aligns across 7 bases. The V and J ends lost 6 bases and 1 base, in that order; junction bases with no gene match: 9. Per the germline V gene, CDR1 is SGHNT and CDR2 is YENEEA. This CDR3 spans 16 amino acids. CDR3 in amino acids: CASSSLRERSYNEQFF. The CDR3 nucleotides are TGTGCCAGCAGTTCCTTGCGGGAGAGGTCCTACAATGAGCAGTTCTTC.

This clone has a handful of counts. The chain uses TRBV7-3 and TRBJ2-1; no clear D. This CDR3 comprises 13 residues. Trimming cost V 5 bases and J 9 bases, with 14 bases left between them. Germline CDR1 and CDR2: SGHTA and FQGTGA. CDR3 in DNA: TGTGCCAGCAGCCAAGGGCGGTGGGGTGAGCAGTTCTTC. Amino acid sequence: CASSQGRWGEQFF. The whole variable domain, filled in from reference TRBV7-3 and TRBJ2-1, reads GAGVSQTPSNKVTEKGKYVELRCDPISGHTALYWYRQSLGQGPEFLIYFQGTGAADDSGLPNDRFFAVRPEGSVSTLKIQRTERGDSAVYLCASSQGRWGEQFFGPGTRLTVL.

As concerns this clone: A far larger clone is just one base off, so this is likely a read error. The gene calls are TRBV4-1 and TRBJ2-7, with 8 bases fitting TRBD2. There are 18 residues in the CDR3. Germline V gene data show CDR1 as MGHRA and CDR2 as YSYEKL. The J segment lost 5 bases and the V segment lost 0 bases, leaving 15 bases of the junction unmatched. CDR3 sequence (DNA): TGCGCCAGCAGCCAAGATCTAAGCGGGGGACCTCTTCCTAACGAGCAGTACTTC. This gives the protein CASSQDLSGGPLPNEQYF.

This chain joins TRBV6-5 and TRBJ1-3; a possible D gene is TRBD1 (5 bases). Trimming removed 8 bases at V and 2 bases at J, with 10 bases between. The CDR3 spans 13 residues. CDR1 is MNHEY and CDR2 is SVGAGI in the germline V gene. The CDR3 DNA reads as TGTGCCAGCTTCTCGGGGGCTGGAAACACCATATATTTT. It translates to CASFSGAGNTIYF.

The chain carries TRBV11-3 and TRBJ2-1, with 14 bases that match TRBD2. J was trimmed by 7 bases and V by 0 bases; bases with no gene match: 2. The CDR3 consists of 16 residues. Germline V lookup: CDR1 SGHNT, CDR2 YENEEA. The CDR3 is CASSLEGTSGRNEQFF. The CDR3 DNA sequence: TGTGCCAGCAGCTTAGAGGGGACTAGCGGGAGAAATGAGCAGTTCTTC.

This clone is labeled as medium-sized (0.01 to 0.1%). CDR3 nucleotides: TGTGCCAGCAGTCAAAGGGCCAACGGTGAGACCCAGTACTTC. It codes for CASSQRANGETQYF. The chain has TRBV6-1 and TRBJ2-5; no definite D call. The length of the CDR3 is 14 residues. V gave up 5 bases and J gave up 5 bases, with 15 bases separating them. In germline, CDR1 is MNHNS, CDR2 SASEGT.

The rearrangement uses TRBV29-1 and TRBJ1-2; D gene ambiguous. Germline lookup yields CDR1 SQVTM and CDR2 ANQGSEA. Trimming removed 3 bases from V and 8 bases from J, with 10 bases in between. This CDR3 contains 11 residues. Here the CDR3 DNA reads TGCAGCGTTGATATAGGGATGGGCTACACCTTC. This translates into CSVDIGMGYTF. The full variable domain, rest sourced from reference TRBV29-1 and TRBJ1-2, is SAVISQKPSRDICQRGTSLTIQCQVDSQVTMMFWYRQQPGQSLTLIATANQGSEATYESGFVIDKFPISRPNLTFSTLTVSNMSPEDSSIYLCSVDIGMGYTFGSGTRLTVV.

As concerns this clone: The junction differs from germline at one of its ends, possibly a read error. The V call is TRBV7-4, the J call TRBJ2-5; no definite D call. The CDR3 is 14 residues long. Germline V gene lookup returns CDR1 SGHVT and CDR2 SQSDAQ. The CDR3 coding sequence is TGTGCTAGCAGCACTGGACGGGCCCAAGAGACCCAGTACTTC. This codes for CASSTGRAQETQYF.

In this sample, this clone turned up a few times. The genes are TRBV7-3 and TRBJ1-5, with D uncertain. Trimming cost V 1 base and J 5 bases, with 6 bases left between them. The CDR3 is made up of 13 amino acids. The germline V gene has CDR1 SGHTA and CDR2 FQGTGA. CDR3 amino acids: CASSLNRDQPQHF. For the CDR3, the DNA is TGTGCCAGCAGCTTAAACCGGGATCAGCCCCAGCATTTT.

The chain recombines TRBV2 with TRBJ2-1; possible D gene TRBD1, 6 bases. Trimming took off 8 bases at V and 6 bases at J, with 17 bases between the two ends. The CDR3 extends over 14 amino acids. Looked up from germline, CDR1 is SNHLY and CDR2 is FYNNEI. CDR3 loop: CASQGFLQSNEQFF. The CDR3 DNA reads TGTGCCAGCCAGGGGTTCTTGCAAAGCAATGAGCAGTTCTTC.

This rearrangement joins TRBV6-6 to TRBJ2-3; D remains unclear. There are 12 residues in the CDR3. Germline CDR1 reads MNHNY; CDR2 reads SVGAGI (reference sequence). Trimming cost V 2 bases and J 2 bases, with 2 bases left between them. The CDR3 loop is CASSYDTDTQYF. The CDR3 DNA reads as TGTGCCAGCAGTTACGACACAGATACGCAGTATTTT.

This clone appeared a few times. The CDR3 spells CASSPELNTEAFF. In DNA form, the CDR3 reads TGTGCCAGCAGCCCGGAATTGAACACTGAAGCTTTCTTT. The V call is TRBV7-2, the J call TRBJ1-1; D unresolved. Looked up from germline, CDR1 is SGHTA and CDR2 is FQGNSA. CDR3 length: 13 amino acids. V gave up 5 bases and J gave up 0 bases, with 7 bases separating them.

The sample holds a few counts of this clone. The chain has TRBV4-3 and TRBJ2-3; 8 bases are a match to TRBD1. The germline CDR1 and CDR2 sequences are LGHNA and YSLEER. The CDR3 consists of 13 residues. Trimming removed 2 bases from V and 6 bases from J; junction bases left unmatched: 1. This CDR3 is CASSQRQGDTQYF. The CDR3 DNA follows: TGCGCCAGCAGCCAAAGACAGGGGGATACGCAGTATTTT.

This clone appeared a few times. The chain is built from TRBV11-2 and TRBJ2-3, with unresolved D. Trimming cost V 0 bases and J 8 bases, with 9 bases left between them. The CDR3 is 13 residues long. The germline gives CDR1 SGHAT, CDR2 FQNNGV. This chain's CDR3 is CASSLDRLGTQYF. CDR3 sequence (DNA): TGTGCCAGCAGCTTAGACAGGTTGGGTACGCAGTATTTT.

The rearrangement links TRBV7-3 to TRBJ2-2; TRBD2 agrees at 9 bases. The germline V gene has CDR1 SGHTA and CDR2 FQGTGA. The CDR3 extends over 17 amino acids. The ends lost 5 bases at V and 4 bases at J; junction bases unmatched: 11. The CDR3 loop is CASSKWGGRASTGELFF. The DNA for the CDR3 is TGTGCCAGCAGCAAATGGGGCGGGAGGGCGAGCACCGGGGAGCTGTTTTTT.

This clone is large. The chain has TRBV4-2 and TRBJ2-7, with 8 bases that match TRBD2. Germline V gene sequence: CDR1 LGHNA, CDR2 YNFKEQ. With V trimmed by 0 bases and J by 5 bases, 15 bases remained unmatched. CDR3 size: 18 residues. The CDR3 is CASSQDLSGGPLPNEQYF. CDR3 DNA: TGTGCCAGCAGCCAAGATCTAAGCGGGGGACCTCTTCCTAACGAGCAGTACTTC.

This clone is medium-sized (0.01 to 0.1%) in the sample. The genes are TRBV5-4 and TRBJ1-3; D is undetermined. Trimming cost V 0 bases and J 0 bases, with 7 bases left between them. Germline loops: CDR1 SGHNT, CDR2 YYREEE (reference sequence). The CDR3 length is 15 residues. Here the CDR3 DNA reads TGTGCCAGCAGCTTGGATCCGGACTCTGGAAACACCATATATTTT. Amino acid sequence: CASSLDPDSGNTIYF. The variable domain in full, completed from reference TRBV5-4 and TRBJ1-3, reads ETGVTQSPTHLIKTRGQQVTLRCSSQSGHNTVSWYQQALGQGPQFIFQYYREEENGRGNFPPRFSGLQFPNYSSELNVNALELDDSALYLCASSLDPDSGNTIYFGEGSWLTVV.

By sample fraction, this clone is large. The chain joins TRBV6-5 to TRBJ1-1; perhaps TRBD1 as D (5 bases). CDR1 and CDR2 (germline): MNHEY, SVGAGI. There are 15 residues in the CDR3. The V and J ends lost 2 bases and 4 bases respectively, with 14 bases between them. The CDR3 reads CASSYQGAKGTEAFF. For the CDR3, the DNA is TGTGCCAGCAGTTACCAAGGGGCAAAAGGCACTGAAGCTTTCTTT.

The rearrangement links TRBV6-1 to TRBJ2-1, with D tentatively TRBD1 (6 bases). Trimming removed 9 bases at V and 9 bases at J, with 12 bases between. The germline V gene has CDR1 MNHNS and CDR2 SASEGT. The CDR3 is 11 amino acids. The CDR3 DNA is TGTGCCAGTGGGGCAGGGGTTGAGCAGTTCTTC. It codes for CASGAGVEQFF.

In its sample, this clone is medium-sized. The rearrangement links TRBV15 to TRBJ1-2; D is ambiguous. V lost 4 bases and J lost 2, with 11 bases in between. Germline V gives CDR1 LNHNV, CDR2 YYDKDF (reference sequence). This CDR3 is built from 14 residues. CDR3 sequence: CATSIGSRNYGYTF. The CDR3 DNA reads TGTGCCACCAGCATTGGCAGTAGGAACTATGGCTACACCTTC.

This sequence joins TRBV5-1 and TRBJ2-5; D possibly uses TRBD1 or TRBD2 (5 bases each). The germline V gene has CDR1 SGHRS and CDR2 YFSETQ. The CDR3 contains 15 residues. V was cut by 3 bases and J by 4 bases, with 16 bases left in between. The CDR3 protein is CASSWMGTGTETQYF. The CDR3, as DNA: TGCGCCAGCAGCTGGATGGGGACGGGAACAGAGACCCAGTACTTC.

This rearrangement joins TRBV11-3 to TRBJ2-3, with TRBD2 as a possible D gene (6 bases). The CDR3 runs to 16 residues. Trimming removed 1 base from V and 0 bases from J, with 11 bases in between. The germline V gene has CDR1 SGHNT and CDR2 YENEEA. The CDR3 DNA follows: TGTGCCAGCAGCTTAGGGGGCGGGAAAAGCACAGATACGCAGTATTTT. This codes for CASSLGGGKSTDTQYF.

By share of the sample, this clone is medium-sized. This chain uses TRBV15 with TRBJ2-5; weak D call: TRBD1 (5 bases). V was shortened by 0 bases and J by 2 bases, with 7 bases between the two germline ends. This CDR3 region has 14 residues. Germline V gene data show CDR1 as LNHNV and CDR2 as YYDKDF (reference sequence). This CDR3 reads CATSRDRAQETQYF. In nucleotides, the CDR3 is TGTGCCACCAGCAGAGACAGGGCACAAGAGACCCAGTACTTC. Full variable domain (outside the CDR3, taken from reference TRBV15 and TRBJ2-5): DAMVIQNPRYQVTQFGKPVTLSCSQTLNHNVMYWYQQKSSQAPKLLFHYYDKDFNNEADTPDNFQSRRPNTSFCFLDIRSPGLGDTAMYLCATSRDRAQETQYFGPGTRLLVL.

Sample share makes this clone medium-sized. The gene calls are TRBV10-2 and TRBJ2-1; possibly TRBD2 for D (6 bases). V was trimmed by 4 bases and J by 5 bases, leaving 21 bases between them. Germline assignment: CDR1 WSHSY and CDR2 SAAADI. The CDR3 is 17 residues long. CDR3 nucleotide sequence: TGCGCCAGCAGTGTCCCCCCCCGGGACTGGGTCCACAATGAGCAGTTCTTC. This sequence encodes CASSVPPRDWVHNEQFF.

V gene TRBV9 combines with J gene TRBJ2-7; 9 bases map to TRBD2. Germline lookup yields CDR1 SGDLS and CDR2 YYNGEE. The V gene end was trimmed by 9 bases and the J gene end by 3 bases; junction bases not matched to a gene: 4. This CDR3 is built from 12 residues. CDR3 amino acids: CANSGSLYEQYF. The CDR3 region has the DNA TGTGCCAATAGCGGGAGCCTCTACGAGCAGTACTTC.

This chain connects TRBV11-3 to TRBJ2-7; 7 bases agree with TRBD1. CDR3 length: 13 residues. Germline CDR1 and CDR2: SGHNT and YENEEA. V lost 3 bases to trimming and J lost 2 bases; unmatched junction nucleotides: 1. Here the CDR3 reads CASSLGQPYEQYF. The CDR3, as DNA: TGTGCCAGCAGCTTGGGACAGCCCTACGAGCAGTACTTC.

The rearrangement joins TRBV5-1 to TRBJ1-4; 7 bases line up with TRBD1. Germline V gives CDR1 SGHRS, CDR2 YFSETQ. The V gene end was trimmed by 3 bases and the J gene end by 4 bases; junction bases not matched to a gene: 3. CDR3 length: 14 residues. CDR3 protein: CASSSQGYNEKLFF. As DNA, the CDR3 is TGCGCCAGCAGCTCACAGGGGTATAATGAAAAACTGTTTTTT.

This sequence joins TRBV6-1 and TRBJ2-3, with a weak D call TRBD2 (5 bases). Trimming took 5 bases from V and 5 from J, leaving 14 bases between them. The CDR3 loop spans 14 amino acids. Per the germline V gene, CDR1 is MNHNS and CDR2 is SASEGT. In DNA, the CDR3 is TGTGCCAGCAGTTTGACGTCCGGGATAGATACGCAGTATTTT. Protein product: CASSLTSGIDTQYF.

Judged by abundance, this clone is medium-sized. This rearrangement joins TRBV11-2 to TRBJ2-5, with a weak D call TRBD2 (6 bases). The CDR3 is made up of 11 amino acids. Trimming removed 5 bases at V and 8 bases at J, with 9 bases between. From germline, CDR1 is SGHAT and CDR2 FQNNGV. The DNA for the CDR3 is TGTGCCAGCAGCCCCGGGACTACCCAGTACTTC. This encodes CASSPGTTQYF.

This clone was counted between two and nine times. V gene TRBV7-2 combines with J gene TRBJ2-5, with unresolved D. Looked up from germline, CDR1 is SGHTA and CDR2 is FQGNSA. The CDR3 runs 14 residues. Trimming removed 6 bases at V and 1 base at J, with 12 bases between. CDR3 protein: CASRPGPTQETQYF. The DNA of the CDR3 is TGTGCCAGCAGACCTGGTCCCACCCAAGAGACCCAGTACTTC.

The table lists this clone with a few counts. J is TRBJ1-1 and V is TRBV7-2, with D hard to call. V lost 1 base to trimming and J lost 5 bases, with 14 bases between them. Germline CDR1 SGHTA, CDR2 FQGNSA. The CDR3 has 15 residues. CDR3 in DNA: TGTGCCAGCAGCTTAGAGCACATTCGAGGTACTGAAGCTTTCTTT. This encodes CASSLEHIRGTEAFF. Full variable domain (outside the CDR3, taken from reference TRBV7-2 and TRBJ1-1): GAGVSQSPSNKVTEKGKDVELRCDPISGHTALYWYRQSLGQGLEFLIYFQGNSAPDKSGLPSDRFSAERTGGSVSTLTIQRTQQEDSAVYLCASSLEHIRGTEAFFGQGTRLTVV.